These 10 T cell receptor beta chains came from one sample sequenced in a study of Graves' ophthalmopathy and Graves' hyperthyroidism (dated by TCRdb to about 2018). The run used an Illumina HiSeq 2000. For repertoire sequencing, TCR beta CDR3 regions were amplified from RNA transcripts. A first-round RT-PCR used HTBI primers with the Qiagen OneStep RT-PCR kit, followed by a second-round multiplex PCR, size selection and purification. Using fastp at Q25 and MiXCR, TCRdb reprocessed the public reads and kept productive beta chains. Identical CDR3 proteins give one entry, which carries the most common genes and DNA. Within this sample are a few hundred thousand distinct CDR3 sequences, with about 18% of them counted one time only. The top ten clonotypes cover 2% to 2.5% of the sample. Source material: peripheral blood. The receptors derive from an adult woman with stable Graves' hyperthyroidism.

This clonotype was detected many times. The V gene is TRBV20-1, the J gene TRBJ1-5; the D is unclear. Germline V gene data show CDR1 as DFQATT and CDR2 as SNEGSKA (reference sequence). The CDR3 consists of 13 residues. Trimming removed 5 bases at V and 3 bases at J, with 11 bases between. The CDR3 protein is CSAQDNSNQPQHF. The DNA for the CDR3 is TGCAGTGCTCAAGACAATTCCAATCAGCCCCAGCATTTT.

Many counts were recorded for this clonotype. This rearrangement joins TRBV7-6 to TRBJ2-7; 10 bases fit TRBD2. Germline CDR1 is SGHVS and CDR2 is FNYEAQ. CDR3 length: 15 residues. Unmatched junction bases numbered 5, after V lost 4 bases and J lost 2 bases. The CDR3 DNA follows: TGTGCCAGCAGCTCGGGACTAGCGATAACCTACGAGCAGTACTTC. Translation: CASSSGLAITYEQYF.

This clonotype was counted at least ten times. The J gene is TRBJ2-3, the V gene TRBV12-3 or TRBV12-4; 7 positions match TRBD2. The ends lost 5 bases at V and 0 bases at J; junction bases unmatched: 11. This CDR3 is built from 17 residues. For the CDR3, the DNA is TGTGCCAGCAGTGGCCGAGGGAGCGGGACTAGCACAGATACGCAGTATTTT. Translation gives CASSGRGSGTSTDTQYF.

This clonotype was picked up many times. The chain recombines TRBV20-1 with TRBJ2-7; D may correspond to TRBD1 or TRBD2 (5 bases each). CDR3 length equals 13 residues. Germline V gene sequence: CDR1 DFQATT, CDR2 SNEGSKA (reference sequence). V lost 3 bases, J lost 5 bases, and 14 bases lay in between. Here the CDR3 reads CSARGRAAHEQYF. Written as DNA, the CDR3 is TGCAGTGCTAGGGGACGGGCAGCCCACGAGCAGTACTTC.

This clonotype has only a few counts. The chain is built from TRBV10-3 and TRBJ2-3; 10 nucleotides align to TRBD1. CDR1 is ENHRY, CDR2 SYGVKD, per germline. The J segment lost 4 bases and the V segment lost 7 bases, leaving 11 bases of the junction unmatched. The CDR3 is made up of 16 amino acids. CDR3 in DNA: TGTGCCATCAACAAAGACAGGGGGCAAGGAGCAGATACGCAGTATTTT. It codes for CAINKDRGQGADTQYF.

This clonotype was seen at least ten times. This CDR3 is CASRGQGAVQYF. In DNA, the CDR3 is TGTGCCAGCAGAGGACAGGGGGCTGTCCAGTACTTC. The chain employs TRBV2 and TRBJ2-5; TRBD1 aligns across 11 bases. This CDR3 has 12 amino acids. CDR1 and CDR2 from the germline V gene are SNHLY and FYNNEI. The ends lost 6 bases at V and 10 bases at J; junction bases unmatched: 4.

On this clonotype itself: A single base separates this from a much larger clone, so it may be a read error. CDR3 in DNA: TGTGCCAGCAGTTACCAGGGGAGGTACGTTCAGTACTTC. This gives the protein CASSYQGRYVQYF. The rearrangement uses TRBV6-5 and TRBJ2-4; D is tentatively TRBD1 or TRBD2 (6 bases each). V was trimmed by 2 bases and J by 11 bases, leaving 13 bases between them. The CDR3 extends over 13 amino acids. Germline V gene data show CDR1 as MNHEY and CDR2 as SVGAGI.

This clonotype was detected many times. The chain is built from TRBV9 and TRBJ1-1; no firm D call. From germline, CDR1 is SGDLS and CDR2 YYNGEE. Trimming left V 4 bases short and J 0 bases short, with 22 bases between. The CDR3 is made up of 18 amino acids. CDR3 sequence: CASSPLDGWNGMNTEAFF. CDR3 DNA: TGTGCCAGCAGCCCCCTAGACGGGTGGAACGGAATGAACACTGAAGCTTTCTTT.

This chain joins TRBV19 and TRBJ2-5, with 7 bases lining up with TRBD2. From germline, CDR1 is LNHDA and CDR2 SQIVND (reference sequence). V dropped 5 bases and J dropped 5; count of bases not matched to a gene: 5. This CDR3 spans 13 amino acids. The CDR3 nucleotides are TGTGCCAGTAGTTTGCGGGAGCGGGAGACCCAGTACTTC. Its translation: CASSLRERETQYF.

This clonotype was counted at least ten times. The chain is built from TRBV7-2 and TRBJ2-7; D unclear. The CDR3 loop spans 14 amino acids. With 4 bases removed from V and 1 base from J, the gap between germline ends came to 11 bases. Germline V lookup: CDR1 SGHTA, CDR2 FQGNSA. CDR3 DNA sequence: TGTGCCAGCAGCTCCCAGACCAATTCCTACGAGCAGTACTTC. Protein: CASSSQTNSYEQYF.